This T cell receptor (beta chain) is drawn from a study of T cells in Graves' hyperthyroidism and ophthalmopathy. RNA transcripts yielded amplified TCR beta CDR3 regions. The TCR CDR3 first-round RT-PCR relied on the HTBI primer set. Via MiXCR, TCRdb re-called the multiplex PCR reads, giving one row per CDR3 protein. The sample shows 300,000 to 350,000 distinct CDR3 sequences, 21% of them seen only once. This clonotype was recorded many times. Germline V gene lookup returns CDR1 SNHLY and CDR2 FYNNEI. V shed 5 bases, J shed 2 bases, and the junction held 4 bases outside the gene matches. The CDR3 is made up of 14 amino acids.

Source material: blood. This TCR was recovered from a woman aged 45 to 65 with Graves' hyperthyroidism. This rearrangement joins TRBV2 to TRBJ2-3; 7 positions agree with TRBD2. CDR3 DNA: TGTGCCAGCAGTCTAGCGGATCTCACAGATACGCAGTATTTT. This codes for CASSLADLTDTQYF.